The next 32 T cell receptor beta chains were all read from a single sample in a study of OX40 agonist ivuxolimab in advanced cancers. TCRdb's copy holds only in-frame clones and misses some; the assay was immunoSEQ multiplex PCR. The sample includes about 20,000 clones, around 78% of them seen just once. The sample consisted of CD4+ or CD8+ T cells sorted from blood, taken in a trial of the OX40 agonist ivuxolimab. These receptors were collected from an adult with an advanced solid tumor such as melanoma, head and neck, liver or kidney cancer.

The V call is TRBV6-5, the J call TRBJ2-3; TRBD2 matches at 11 bases. The germline CDR1 and CDR2 sequences are MNHEY and SVGAGI. The CDR3 sequence is 15 residues long. Germline trimming cut 6 bases from V and 5 bases from J; bases unmatched to any gene: 7. The CDR3 nucleotides read TGTGCCAGCAGCCTTAGCGGGAGGGGAGGAGATACGCAGTATTTT. It yields the protein CASSLSGRGGDTQYF.

The chain combines TRBV6-5 with TRBJ2-7; D uncertain. This CDR3 is 12 amino acids long. From germline, CDR1 is MNHEY and CDR2 SVGAGI. V was cut by 2 bases and J by 5 bases, with 7 bases left in between. The CDR3 protein is CASSYLSNEQYF. In DNA, the CDR3 is TGTGCCAGCAGTTACCTGAGTAACGAGCAGTACTTC.

The gene calls are TRBV5-8 and TRBJ2-3; 7 nucleotides agree with TRBD2. V was clipped by 2 bases and J by 3 bases; unmatched bases: 9. The CDR3 sequence is 16 residues long. Germline assignment: CDR1 SGHTS and CDR2 YDEGEE. This CDR3 reads CASSFVSVGGTDTQYF. Written as DNA, the CDR3 is TGTGCCAGCAGCTTCGTTTCAGTGGGAGGGACAGATACGCAGTATTTT.

The rearrangement uses TRBV4-2 and TRBJ2-5; 9 nucleotides match TRBD2. The CDR3 totals 16 residues. Germline V gene data show CDR1 as LGHNA and CDR2 as YNFKEQ. The V and J ends lost 2 bases and 5 bases, in that order; junction bases with no gene match: 9. The CDR3 DNA reads TGTGCCAGCAGCCAACGAGCCGGGACTAGCCGGGAGACCCAGTACTTC. Translated, it gives CASSQRAGTSRETQYF.

The J gene is TRBJ1-2, the V gene TRBV5-4; no clear D gene. CDR1 is SGHNT, CDR2 YYREEE, per germline (reference sequence). Between the trimmed V and J ends, which lost 0 bases and 10 bases, there was a span of 13 bases. The CDR3 length is 13 residues. The CDR3 loop reads CASSLVGYSSYTF. The CDR3 nucleotides read TGTGCCAGCAGCTTGGTAGGTTACAGCTCCTACACCTTC.

The chain recombines TRBV19 with TRBJ1-4; D might be TRBD1 (5 bases). In germline, CDR1 is LNHDA, CDR2 SQIVND (reference sequence). The CDR3 runs to 11 residues. V lost 6 bases to trimming and J lost 8 bases, with 7 bases between them. The DNA for the CDR3 is TGTGCCAGTAGGGGACGGGAAAAACTGTTTTTT. It specifies CASRGREKLFF. Variable domain in full (rest from reference TRBV19 and TRBJ1-4): DGGITQSPKYLFRKEGQNVTLSCEQNLNHDAMYWYRQDPGQGLRLIYYSQIVNDFQKGDIAEGYSVSREKKESFPLTVTSAQKNPTAFYLCASRGREKLFFGSGTQLSVL.

This chain joins TRBV6-1 and TRBJ1-3, with 8 bases lining up with TRBD1. The CDR3 length is 13 residues. J lost 4 bases, V lost 8 bases, and 4 bases had no gene match. Germline CDR1 reads MNHNS; CDR2 reads SASEGT. This chain's CDR3 is CASGQGPGNTIYF. CDR3 nucleotide sequence: TGTGCCAGCGGACAGGGACCAGGAAACACCATATATTTT.

CDR3 loop: CASNAGAAGANVLTF. The DNA for the CDR3 is TGTGCCAGCAATGCGGGGGCGGCTGGGGCCAACGTCCTGACTTTC. V usage is TRBV2 and J usage is TRBJ2-6; tentative D call: TRBD2 (7 bases). V was shortened by 7 bases and J by 2 bases, with 12 bases between the two germline ends. Germline loops: CDR1 SNHLY, CDR2 FYNNEI. This CDR3 has 15 amino acids.

The rearrangement links TRBV11-3 to TRBJ2-5; D unclear. Germline V gene data show CDR1 as SGHNT and CDR2 as YENEEA. The CDR3 has 15 residues. Trimming left V 1 base short and J 5 bases short, with 14 bases between. The CDR3 DNA reads as TGTGCCAGCAGCTTAGGGGGTGGCCCATCGGAGACCCAGTACTTC. It translates to CASSLGGGPSETQYF.

The rearrangement links TRBV6-6 to TRBJ2-1; D is possibly TRBD1 or TRBD2 (5 bases each). This CDR3 comprises 13 residues. Germline V gene sequence: CDR1 MNHNY, CDR2 SVGAGI (reference sequence). The V end lost 7 bases, the J end lost 6 bases, and 13 bases lay between the germline ends. The DNA for the CDR3 is TGTGCCAGCAACCGGGACCCATCCAATGAGCAGTTCTTC. Translating it yields CASNRDPSNEQFF.

The chain combines TRBV9 with TRBJ1-2; D unclear. There are 12 residues in the CDR3. Trimming pared 7 bases from V and 0 bases from J, leaving 7 bases between. Germline V gives CDR1 SGDLS, CDR2 YYNGEE. This CDR3 is CASERSNYGYTF. CDR3 DNA sequence: TGTGCCAGCGAACGGTCTAACTATGGCTACACCTTC.

V and J are TRBV28 and TRBJ2-7; 11 bases map to TRBD1. The CDR3 spans 15 residues. J was trimmed by 9 bases and V by 2 bases; bases with no gene match: 9. Germline CDR1 MDHEN, CDR2 SYDVKM. For the CDR3, the DNA is TGTGCCAGCAGTTTAGTCGGACAGGGGGCGCTTGGGCAGTACTTC. It codes for CASSLVGQGALGQYF.

This sequence joins TRBV15 and TRBJ2-1; TRBD1 or TRBD2 may be the D gene (5 bases each). There are 16 residues in the CDR3. V was clipped by 5 bases and J by 11 bases, with 25 bases between them. Per germline, CDR1 LNHNV and CDR2 YYDKDF (reference sequence). CDR3 sequence reads: CATSHPTGPGIHKQFF. CDR3 bases: TGTGCCACCAGCCACCCGACGGGGCCAGGGATTCACAAGCAGTTCTTC.

The chain uses TRBV11-2 and TRBJ2-7; unclear D gene. Trimming pared 4 bases from V and 3 bases from J, leaving 7 bases between. The CDR3 spans 12 residues. CDR1 SGHAT and CDR2 FQNNGV come from the germline V gene. The CDR3 protein is CASSSDNYEQYF. CDR3 bases: TGTGCCAGCAGCTCAGACAACTACGAGCAGTACTTC.

This sequence joins TRBV9 and TRBJ2-1; a weak D match, TRBD2 (5 bases). Germline V gene data show CDR1 as SGDLS and CDR2 as YYNGEE. The CDR3 totals 12 residues. Trimming stripped 4 bases from V and 9 bases from J, with 11 bases between. In nucleotides, the CDR3 is TGTGCCAGCAGCTCCGGACTGAGTGAGCAGTTCTTC. Its protein product is CASSSGLSEQFF.

This clone appeared a few times. The rearrangement links TRBV19 to TRBJ2-7, with 7 bases identical to TRBD2. The ends lost 6 bases at V and 2 bases at J; junction bases unmatched: 7. The CDR3 has 14 residues. CDR1 is LNHDA, CDR2 SQIVND, per germline (reference sequence). The CDR3 coding sequence is TGTGCCAGTAGCTCGACTGGGGGGGCCTACGAGCAGTACTTC. Protein: CASSSTGGAYEQYF.

This CDR3 is CASSSFWGARGEKLFF. The CDR3 DNA reads TGTGCCAGCAGTTCATTTTGGGGGGCGCGGGGAGAAAAACTGTTTTTT. The chain combines TRBV28 with TRBJ1-4; D is perhaps TRBD1 (6 bases). CDR1 and CDR2 (germline): MDHEN, SYDVKM. Between the trimmed V and J ends, which lost 4 bases and 8 bases, there was a span of 20 bases. The CDR3 loop spans 16 amino acids.

The rearrangement joins TRBV5-1 to TRBJ2-2; possible D gene TRBD2, 5 bases. Germline V lookup: CDR1 SGHRS, CDR2 YFSETQ. The CDR3 has 16 residues. Between the trimmed V and J ends, which lost 5 bases and 4 bases, there was a span of 18 bases. The CDR3 here is CASRRTSSQVTGELFF. The CDR3, as DNA: TGCGCCAGCAGACGTACTAGTTCCCAAGTCACCGGGGAGCTGTTTTTT.

V usage is TRBV7-9 and J usage is TRBJ2-7, with TRBD1 matching 7 bases. CDR1 and CDR2 from the germline V gene are SEHNR and FQNEAQ (reference sequence). This CDR3 spans 13 amino acids. Losses at the gene ends were 5 bases for V and 4 bases for J; bases not matched to a gene: 5. The CDR3: CASSTGTAYEQYF. CDR3 in DNA: TGTGCCAGCAGCACCGGGACAGCGTACGAGCAGTACTTC.

The chain recombines TRBV4-1 with TRBJ1-2; TRBD1 matches at 7 bases. V shed 5 bases and J 2 bases; nucleotides not matched to a gene: 11. The CDR3 extends over 16 amino acids. CDR1 and CDR2 from the germline V gene are MGHRA and YSYEKL. In nucleotides, the CDR3 is TGCGCCAGCAGCAAATCCGGACAGGCAAAGAACTATGGCTACACCTTC. Its translation is CASSKSGQAKNYGYTF.

This clone came up a few times. This chain joins TRBV4-3 and TRBJ2-3; a weak D match, TRBD2 (5 bases). The V and J ends lost 0 bases and 4 bases respectively, with 11 bases between them. Germline CDR1 and CDR2: LGHNA and YSLEER. This CDR3 has 15 amino acids. CDR3 sequence: CASSQDFAGSDTQYF. DNA for the CDR3: TGCGCCAGCAGCCAAGATTTTGCGGGCTCAGATACGCAGTATTTT.

V usage is TRBV18 and J usage is TRBJ1-1, with a weak D call TRBD1 (6 bases). The germline V and J ends were trimmed by 3 bases and 5 bases, with 13 bases remaining between them. Per germline, CDR1 KGHSH and CDR2 LQKENI. The CDR3 sequence is 14 residues long. The CDR3 here is CASSPKTGQTEAFF. In DNA form, the CDR3 reads TGTGCCAGCTCACCTAAGACAGGCCAGACTGAAGCTTTCTTT.

The V call is TRBV30, the J call TRBJ2-1; no firm D call. Trimming removed 3 bases at V and 8 bases at J, with 11 bases between. The CDR3 runs 12 residues. Germline lookup yields CDR1 GTSNPN and CDR2 SVGIG (reference sequence). CDR3: CAWSPLRDEQFF. In nucleotides, the CDR3 is TGTGCCTGGAGCCCACTAAGAGATGAGCAGTTCTTC.

The rearrangement uses TRBV7-9 and TRBJ1-1, with 7 bases fitting TRBD1. There are 13 residues in the CDR3. V was clipped by 1 base and J by 6 bases; unmatched bases: 2. The germline gives CDR1 SEHNR, CDR2 FQNEAQ (reference sequence). The chain's CDR3 is CASSLEGTAEAFF. The CDR3 bases are TGTGCCAGCAGCTTAGAAGGGACAGCTGAAGCTTTCTTT.

This clone was seen a handful of times. The rearrangement joins TRBV11-2 to TRBJ1-1; a possible D gene is TRBD1 (6 bases). The germline CDR1 and CDR2 sequences are SGHAT and FQNNGV. CDR3 size: 14 residues. V was cut by 1 base and J by 5 bases, with 11 bases left in between. CDR3 sequence (DNA): TGTGCCAGCAGCTTAGCATTTACAGGGACTGAAGCTTTCTTT. It is translated as CASSLAFTGTEAFF.

The chain employs TRBV27 and TRBJ2-5; D ambiguous. The J call could be wrong; TRBJ2-7 is a better fit for the DNA end. The CDR3 loop spans 14 amino acids. The germline CDR1 and CDR2 sequences are MNHEY and SMNVEV (reference sequence). CDR3 DNA: TGTGCCAGCAGTTTATCGTACCAGACCTACGAGCAGTACTTC. Its protein is CASSLSYQTYEQYF.

The chain employs TRBV4-3 and TRBJ2-7; 8 nucleotides match TRBD2. The germline V gene encodes CDR1 LGHNA and CDR2 YSLEER. The V gene end was trimmed by 1 base and the J gene end by 4 bases; junction bases not matched to a gene: 9. The CDR3 totals 16 residues. Here the CDR3 DNA reads TGCGCCAGCAGCCAAGTCGTGAGCGGGAGACGATACGAGCAGTACTTC. Its protein product is CASSQVVSGRRYEQYF.

The chain is built from TRBV7-9 and TRBJ1-1; D unclear. Germline V lookup: CDR1 SEHNR, CDR2 FQNEAQ (reference sequence). V gave up 3 bases and J gave up 2 bases, with 7 bases separating them. The CDR3 spans 13 residues. The chain's CDR3 is CASSFLSNTEAFF. CDR3 DNA sequence: TGTGCCAGCAGCTTCCTTTCTAACACTGAAGCTTTCTTT.

The chain couples TRBV11-2 to TRBJ1-1; D is ambiguous. The germline V gene encodes CDR1 SGHAT and CDR2 FQNNGV. The CDR3 loop spans 17 amino acids. Deletions cut 0 bases from V and 0 bases from J, with 14 bases between. CDR3 nucleotides: TGTGCCAGCAGCTTAGAAATATTGGCCGGATTGAACACTGAAGCTTTCTTT. Translated, it gives CASSLEILAGLNTEAFF. Drawing the rest from reference TRBV11-2 and TRBJ1-1, the complete variable domain is EAGVAQSPRYKIIEKRQSVAFWCNPISGHATLYWYQQILGQGPKLLIQFQNNGVVDDSQLPKDRFSAERLKGVDSTLKIQPAKLEDSAVYLCASSLEILAGLNTEAFFGQGTRLTVV.

The chain recombines TRBV5-1 with TRBJ2-5; 7 bases map to TRBD1. The trim removed 3 bases at V and 2 bases at J, leaving 4 bases unmatched. The CDR3 is 14 amino acids. CDR1 is SGHRS, CDR2 YFSETQ, per germline. CDR3 protein: CASSSPGGQETQYF. The CDR3 region has the DNA TGCGCCAGCAGCTCGCCAGGGGGTCAAGAGACCCAGTACTTC.

The J gene is TRBJ2-7, the V gene TRBV29-1; 8 bases align to TRBD1. This CDR3 comprises 14 residues. The germline V gene has CDR1 SQVTM and CDR2 ANQGSEA. V lost 6 bases and J lost 2; bases outside the gene matches: 9. CDR3 loop: CSVVEDRATYEQYF. The CDR3 bases are TGCAGCGTGGTAGAGGACAGGGCCACCTACGAGCAGTACTTC.

This clone was seen more than once but under ten times. The V and J genes are TRBV7-3 and TRBJ2-7, with 10 bases matching TRBD2. This CDR3 spans 16 amino acids. Per the germline V gene, CDR1 is SGHTA and CDR2 is FQGTGA. With 2 bases clipped from V and 6 bases from J, the junction kept 10 bases outside the gene matches. The CDR3 protein is CASSLGPSGRVSEQYF. For the CDR3, the DNA is TGTGCCAGCAGCTTAGGTCCTAGCGGGAGAGTGAGCGAGCAGTACTTC.